This T cell receptor (beta chain) was retrieved from a study of T cell changes during pregnancy in multiple sclerosis. CDR3 size: 15 residues. The V gene lost 4 bases and the J gene lost 2 bases, with 15 bases spanning the gap. The germline gives CDR1 MGHRA, CDR2 YSYEKL. Here immunoSEQ multiplex PCR was the method, and the copy in TCRdb shows in-frame clones only, minus some. The sample holds around 50,000 clones, about nine tenths seen once. The source is a female donor with multiple sclerosis, enrolled in a pregnancy study. V gene TRBV4-1 combines with J gene TRBJ2-7; tentative D call: TRBD2 (7 bases). Sequenced here: CD4+ T cells from peripheral blood mononuclear cells, sampled in the third trimester of pregnancy. The CDR3 is CASSLVTGRAYEQYF. Written as DNA, the CDR3 is TGCGCCAGCAGCCTCGTCACAGGGAGGGCCTACGAGCAGTACTTC.